This T cell receptor beta chain was found in a study of T-cell reconstitution after alpha-beta-depleted transplantation in children. Study findings and constraints: T-cell counts and diversity at one year post-transplant came mainly from newly produced T cells. Reportedly, roughly two months post-transplant, alpha-beta T cells arose from several hundred expanded graft clones. Surviving recipient cells, namely T cells and thymic progenitors, were the source of high day-60 TCRbeta diversity in some patients.

Only a few counts were recorded for this clonotype. Its target is unknown. Preparation of the TCRbeta library used unique molecular identifiers. TCRdb analysed the PCR reads with MiXCR anew, one entry per CDR3 protein. The sample lists some 450,000 distinct CDR3 sequences, roughly two fifths seen once, with 25% to 30% in the top ten. V was cut by 3 bases and J by 4 bases, with 16 bases left in between. The length of the CDR3 is 15 residues. Germline V gene lookup returns CDR1 SGHTS and CDR2 YDEGEE. V is TRBV5-8 and J is TRBJ1-1; no firm D call. This receptor was obtained from a girl aged 2 to 10 with aplastic anemia, due to receive a stem cell transplant. The sequenced sample was PBMCs, obtained before TCRalphabeta/CD19-depleted stem cell transplant. CDR3 amino acids: CASSSSTLLGTEAFF. The CDR3, as DNA: TGTGCCAGCAGCTCTTCGACATTATTAGGCACTGAAGCTTTCTTT. The whole variable domain, filled in from reference TRBV5-8 and TRBJ1-1, reads EAGVTQSPTHLIKTRGQQATLRCSPISGHTSVYWYQQALGLGLQFLLWYDEGEERNRGNFPPRFSGRQFPNYSSELNVNALELEDSALYLCASSSSTLLGTEAFFGQGTRLTVV.